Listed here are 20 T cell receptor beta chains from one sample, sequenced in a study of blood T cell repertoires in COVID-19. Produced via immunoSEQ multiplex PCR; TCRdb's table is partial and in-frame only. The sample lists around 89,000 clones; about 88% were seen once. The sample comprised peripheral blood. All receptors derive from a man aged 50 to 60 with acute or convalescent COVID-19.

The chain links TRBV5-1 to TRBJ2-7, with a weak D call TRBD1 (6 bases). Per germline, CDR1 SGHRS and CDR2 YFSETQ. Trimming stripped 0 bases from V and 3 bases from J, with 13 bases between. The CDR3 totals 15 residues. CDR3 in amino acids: CASSLAQGRGYEQYF. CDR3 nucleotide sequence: TGCGCCAGCAGCTTGGCACAGGGCAGAGGCTACGAGCAGTACTTC.

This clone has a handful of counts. The DNA for the CDR3 is TGTGCCAGCAGCGTAGGGGCGGGTAGGGAGACCCAGTACTTC. Amino acids: CASSVGAGRETQYF. The chain links TRBV9 to TRBJ2-5, with D possibly TRBD2 on 5 matching bases. The V end lost 0 bases, the J end lost 5 bases, and 11 bases lay between the germline ends. The CDR3 is made up of 14 amino acids. Germline V gene sequence: CDR1 SGDLS, CDR2 YYNGEE. Full variable domain (outside the CDR3, taken from reference TRBV9 and TRBJ2-5): DSGVTQTPKHLITATGQRVTLRCSPRSGDLSVYWYQQSLDQGLQFLIQYYNGEERAKGNILERFSAQQFPDLHSELNLSSLELGDSALYFCASSVGAGRETQYFGPGTRLLVL.

DNA for the CDR3: TGTGCTAGTGGTTTCACAGGCGCAGAGGTCGGGGGGGCCAACGTCCTGACTTTC. Translating gives CASGFTGAEVGGANVLTF. The chain uses TRBV12-5 and TRBJ2-6; D is possibly TRBD1 (5 bases). Trimming removed 3 bases at V and 4 bases at J, with 19 bases between. Germline V gene data show CDR1 as LGHNT and CDR2 as FRNRAP. CDR3 length equals 18 residues.

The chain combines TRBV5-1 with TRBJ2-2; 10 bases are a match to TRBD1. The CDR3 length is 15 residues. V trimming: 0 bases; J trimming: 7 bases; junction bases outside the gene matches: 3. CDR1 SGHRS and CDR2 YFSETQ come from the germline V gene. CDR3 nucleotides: TGCGCCAGCAGCTTGGTGACAGGGGGCGGCGGGGAGCTGTTTTTT. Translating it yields CASSLVTGGGGELFF.

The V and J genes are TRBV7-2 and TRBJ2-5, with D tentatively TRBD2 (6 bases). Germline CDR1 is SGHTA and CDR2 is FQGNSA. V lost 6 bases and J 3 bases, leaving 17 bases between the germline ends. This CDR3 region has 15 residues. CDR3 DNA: TGTGCCAGCAGTCCGAGGGACTTGGGGAAAGAGACCCAGTACTTC. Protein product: CASSPRDLGKETQYF.

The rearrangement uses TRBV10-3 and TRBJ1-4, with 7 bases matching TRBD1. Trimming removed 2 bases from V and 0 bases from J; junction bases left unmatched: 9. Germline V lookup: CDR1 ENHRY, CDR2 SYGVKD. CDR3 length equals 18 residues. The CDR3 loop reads CAISEPGFQGATNEKLFF. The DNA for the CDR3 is TGTGCCATCAGTGAGCCAGGGTTTCAGGGGGCAACTAATGAAAAACTGTTTTTT.

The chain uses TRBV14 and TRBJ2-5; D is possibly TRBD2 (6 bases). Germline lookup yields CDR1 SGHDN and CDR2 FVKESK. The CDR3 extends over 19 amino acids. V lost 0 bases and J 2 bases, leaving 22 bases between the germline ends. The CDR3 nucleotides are TGTGCCAGCAGCCAAGATATTCCGTTAGGGCGGGGCGCTCAAGAGACCCAGTACTTC. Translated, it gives CASSQDIPLGRGAQETQYF.

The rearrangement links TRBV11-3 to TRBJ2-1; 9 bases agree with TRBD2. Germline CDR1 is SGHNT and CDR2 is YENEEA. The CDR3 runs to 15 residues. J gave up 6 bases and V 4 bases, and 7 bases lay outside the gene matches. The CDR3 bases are TGTGCCAGCAGCTCTAGCGGGGTGGTGTCCAATGAGCAGTTCTTC. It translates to CASSSSGVVSNEQFF.

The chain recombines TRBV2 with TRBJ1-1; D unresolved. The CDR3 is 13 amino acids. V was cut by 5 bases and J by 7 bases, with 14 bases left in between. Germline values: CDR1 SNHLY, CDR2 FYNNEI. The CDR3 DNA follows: TGTGCCAGCAGTCGGAGCGATTTATATGAAGCTTTCTTT. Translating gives CASSRSDLYEAFF.

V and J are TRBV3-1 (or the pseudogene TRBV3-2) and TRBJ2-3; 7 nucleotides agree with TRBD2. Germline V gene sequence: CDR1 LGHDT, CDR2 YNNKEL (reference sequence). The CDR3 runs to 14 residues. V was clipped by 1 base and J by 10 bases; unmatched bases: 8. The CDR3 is CASSQGGGRGPQYF. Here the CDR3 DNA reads TGTGCCAGCAGCCAAGGCGGGGGTAGGGGTCCGCAGTATTTT.

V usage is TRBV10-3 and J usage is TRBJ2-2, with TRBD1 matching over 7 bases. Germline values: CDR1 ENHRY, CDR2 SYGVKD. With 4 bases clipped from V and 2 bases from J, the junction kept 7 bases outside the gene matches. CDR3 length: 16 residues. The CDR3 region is CAISATGVSNTGELFF. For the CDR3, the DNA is TGTGCCATCAGTGCCACAGGGGTCTCAAACACCGGGGAGCTGTTTTTT.

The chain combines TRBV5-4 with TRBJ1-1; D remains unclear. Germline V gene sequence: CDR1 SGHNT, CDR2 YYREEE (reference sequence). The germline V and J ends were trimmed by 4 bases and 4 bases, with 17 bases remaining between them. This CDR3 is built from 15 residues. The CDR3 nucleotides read TGTGCCAGCAGCCTGGGCGGCCAGATGAGCACTGAAGCTTTCTTT. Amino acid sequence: CASSLGGQMSTEAFF.

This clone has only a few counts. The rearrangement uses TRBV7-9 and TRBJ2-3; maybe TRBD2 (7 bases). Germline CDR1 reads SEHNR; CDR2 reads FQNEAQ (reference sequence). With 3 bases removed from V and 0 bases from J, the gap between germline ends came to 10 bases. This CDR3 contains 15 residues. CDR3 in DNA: TGTGCCAGCAGCTTGGCGGGGGCCAGCACAGATACGCAGTATTTT. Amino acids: CASSLAGASTDTQYF.

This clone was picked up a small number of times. The chain's CDR3 is CASSSGRGYEKLFF. As DNA, the CDR3 is TGCGCCAGCAGCTCGGGAAGGGGGTATGAAAAACTGTTTTTT. The J gene is TRBJ1-4, the V gene TRBV5-1; possibly TRBD1 for D (6 bases). V lost 3 bases, J lost 6 bases, and 12 bases lay in between. CDR3 length: 14 amino acids. CDR1 is SGHRS and CDR2 is YFSETQ in the germline V gene.

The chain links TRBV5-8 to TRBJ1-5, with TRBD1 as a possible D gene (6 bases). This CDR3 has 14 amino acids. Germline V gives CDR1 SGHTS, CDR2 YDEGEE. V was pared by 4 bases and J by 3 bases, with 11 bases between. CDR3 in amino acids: CASSPTGFNQPQHF. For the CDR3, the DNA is TGTGCCAGCAGCCCTACAGGGTTCAATCAGCCCCAGCATTTT. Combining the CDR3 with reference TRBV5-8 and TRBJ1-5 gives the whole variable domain EAGVTQSPTHLIKTRGQQATLRCSPISGHTSVYWYQQALGLGLQFLLWYDEGEERNRGNFPPRFSGRQFPNYSSELNVNALELEDSALYLCASSPTGFNQPQHFGDGTRLSIL.

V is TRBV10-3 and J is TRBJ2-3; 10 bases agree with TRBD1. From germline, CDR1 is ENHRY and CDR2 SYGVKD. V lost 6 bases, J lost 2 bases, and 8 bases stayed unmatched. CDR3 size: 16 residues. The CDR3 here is CAISEPGQGFTDTQYF. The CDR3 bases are TGTGCCATCAGCGAACCGGGACAGGGGTTCACAGATACGCAGTATTTT.

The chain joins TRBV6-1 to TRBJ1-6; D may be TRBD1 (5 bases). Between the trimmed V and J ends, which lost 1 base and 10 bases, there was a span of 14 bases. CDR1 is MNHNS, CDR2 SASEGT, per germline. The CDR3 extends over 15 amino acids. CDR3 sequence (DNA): TGTGCCAGCAGTGAAGGGACAATGAGCTGGTCACCCCTCCACTTT. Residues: CASSEGTMSWSPLHF.

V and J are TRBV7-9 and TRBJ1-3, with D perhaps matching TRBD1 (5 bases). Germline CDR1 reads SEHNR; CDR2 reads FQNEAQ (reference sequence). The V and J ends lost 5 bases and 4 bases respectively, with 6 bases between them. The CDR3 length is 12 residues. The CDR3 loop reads CASSRQGNTIYF. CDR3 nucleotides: TGTGCCAGCAGCCGACAGGGAAACACCATATATTTT.

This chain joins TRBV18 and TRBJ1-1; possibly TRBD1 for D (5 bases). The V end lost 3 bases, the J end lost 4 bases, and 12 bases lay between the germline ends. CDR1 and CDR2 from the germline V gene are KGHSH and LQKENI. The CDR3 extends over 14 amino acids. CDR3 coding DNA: TGTGCCAGCTCACCGGGGCCGCAGGGCACTGAAGCTTTCTTT. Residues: CASSPGPQGTEAFF.

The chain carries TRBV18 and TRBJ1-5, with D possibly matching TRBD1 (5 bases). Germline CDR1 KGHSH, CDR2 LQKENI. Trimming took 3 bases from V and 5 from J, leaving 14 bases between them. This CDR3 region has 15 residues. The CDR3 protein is CASSPNQGLDQPQHF. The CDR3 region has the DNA TGTGCCAGCTCACCTAATCAGGGATTGGATCAGCCCCAGCATTTT.